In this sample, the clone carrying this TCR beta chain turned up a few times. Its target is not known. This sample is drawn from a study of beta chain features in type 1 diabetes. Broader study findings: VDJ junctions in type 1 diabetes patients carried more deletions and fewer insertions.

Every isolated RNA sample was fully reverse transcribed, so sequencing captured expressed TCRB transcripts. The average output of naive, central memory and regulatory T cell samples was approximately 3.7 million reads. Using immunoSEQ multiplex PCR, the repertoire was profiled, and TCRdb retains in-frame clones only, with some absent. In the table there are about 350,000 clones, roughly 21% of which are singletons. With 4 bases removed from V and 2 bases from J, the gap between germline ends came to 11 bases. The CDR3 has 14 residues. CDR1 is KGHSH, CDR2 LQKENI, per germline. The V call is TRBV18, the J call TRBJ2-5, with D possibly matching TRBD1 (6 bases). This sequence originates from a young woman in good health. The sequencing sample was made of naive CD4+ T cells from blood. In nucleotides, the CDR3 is TGTGCCAGCTCACGAAGCAGGGGACAAGAGACCCAGTACTTC. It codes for CASSRSRGQETQYF.